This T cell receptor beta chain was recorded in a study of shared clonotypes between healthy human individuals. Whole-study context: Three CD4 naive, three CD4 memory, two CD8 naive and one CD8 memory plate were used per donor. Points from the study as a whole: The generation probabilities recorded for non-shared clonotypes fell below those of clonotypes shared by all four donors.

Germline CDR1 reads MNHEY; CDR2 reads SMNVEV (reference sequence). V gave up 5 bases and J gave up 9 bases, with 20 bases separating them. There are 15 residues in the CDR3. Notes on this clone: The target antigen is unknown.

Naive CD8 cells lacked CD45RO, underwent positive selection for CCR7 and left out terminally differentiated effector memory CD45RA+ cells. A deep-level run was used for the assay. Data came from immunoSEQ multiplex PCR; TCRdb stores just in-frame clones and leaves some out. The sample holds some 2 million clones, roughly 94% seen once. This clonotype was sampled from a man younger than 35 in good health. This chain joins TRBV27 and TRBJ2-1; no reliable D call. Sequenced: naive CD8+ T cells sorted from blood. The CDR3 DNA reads TGTGCCAGCAGTCAACTCCCCGGGTTATCTAGTGAGCAGTTCTTC. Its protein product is CASSQLPGLSSEQFF.